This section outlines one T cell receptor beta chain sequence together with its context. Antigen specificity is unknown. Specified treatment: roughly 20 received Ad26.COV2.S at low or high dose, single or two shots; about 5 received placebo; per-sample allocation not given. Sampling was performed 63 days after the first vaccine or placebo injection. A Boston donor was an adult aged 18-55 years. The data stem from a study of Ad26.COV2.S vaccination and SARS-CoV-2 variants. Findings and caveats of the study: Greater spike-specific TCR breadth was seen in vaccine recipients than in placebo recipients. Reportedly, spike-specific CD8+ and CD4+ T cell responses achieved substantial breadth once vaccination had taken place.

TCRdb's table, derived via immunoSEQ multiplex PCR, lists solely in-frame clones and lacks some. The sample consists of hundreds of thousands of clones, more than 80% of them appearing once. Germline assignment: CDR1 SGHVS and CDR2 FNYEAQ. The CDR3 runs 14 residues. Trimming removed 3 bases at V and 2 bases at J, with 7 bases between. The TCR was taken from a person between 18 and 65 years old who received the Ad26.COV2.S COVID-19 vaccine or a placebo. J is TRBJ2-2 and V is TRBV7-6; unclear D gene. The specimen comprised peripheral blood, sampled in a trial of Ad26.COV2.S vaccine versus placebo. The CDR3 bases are TGTGCCAGCAGCTTCGGGCCAAACACCGGGGAGCTGTTTTTT. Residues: CASSFGPNTGELFF. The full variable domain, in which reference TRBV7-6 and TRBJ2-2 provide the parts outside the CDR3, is GAGVSQSPRYKVTKRGQDVALRCDPISGHVSLYWYRQALGQGPEFLTYFNYEAQQDKSGLPNDRFSAERPEGSISTLTIQRTEQRDSAMYRCASSFGPNTGELFFGEGSRLTVL.